This TCR beta chain is drawn from a study of blood T cell repertoires in COVID-19. Study-level background: The study drew acute and convalescent COVID-19 samples from the United States, Italy and Spain.

This clone showed up just once. Deletions cut 2 bases from V and 3 bases from J, with 8 bases between. The CDR3 has 13 residues. The germline gives CDR1 MGHRA, CDR2 YSYEKL. Generated by immunoSEQ multiplex PCR, the TCRdb table keeps only in-frame clones and is missing some. Of 270,000 or so clones listed, around nine tenths are singletons. Specimen: peripheral blood. The chain uses TRBV4-1 and TRBJ2-7, with D possibly TRBD2 on 5 matching bases. The sequence derives from a man in his forties with active or convalescent COVID-19. CDR3 nucleotide sequence: TGCGCCAGCAGCCAATTCGGAGGCTACGAGCAGTACTTC. Amino acid sequence: CASSQFGGYEQYF.